The entry below gives a single TCR beta chain sequence along with its context. What it binds is not known. This CDR3 comprises 14 residues. The germline V gene has CDR1 MNHNS and CDR2 SASEGT. V dropped 7 bases and J dropped 0 bases, with 12 bases sitting between them. The data originate from a study of radiotherapy plus CTLA-4 blockade in lung cancer. The overall study: Among enrolled patients, over 15% responded and more than 25% achieved disease control.

Study results and limitations: Blood-borne expansion of tumor-derived TCR clones followed radiotherapy plus ipilimumab.

Here immunoSEQ multiplex PCR was the method, and the copy in TCRdb shows in-frame clones only, minus some. In the table there are over 100,000 clones, 70% to 85% of which are singletons. This clonotype originated in a human donor with non-small cell lung cancer that progressed on radiotherapy plus ipilimumab. Some clones in this sample may be carry-over from other donors' samples. The rearrangement uses TRBV6-1 and TRBJ1-2; unclear D gene. The specimen comprised peripheral blood, sampled from a patient treated with radiotherapy plus ipilimumab. The CDR3 loop reads CASNSKATNYGYTF. In nucleotides, the CDR3 is TGTGCCAGCAATTCTAAAGCAACTAACTATGGCTACACCTTC.